The 26 T cell receptor beta chains given below trace back to one sample, sequenced in a study of cytomegalovirus exposure and HLA in healthy donors. PCR involved 60 Vbeta and 13 Jbeta primers. TCRdb's table, derived via immunoSEQ multiplex PCR, lists solely in-frame clones and lacks some. The sample shows about 250,000 clones, around 90% of them seen only once. The specimen was PBMCs. These receptors all stem from a girl under 10 years old in good health and CMV-seronegative.

The rearrangement uses TRBV25-1 and TRBJ2-1; 11 bases are a match to TRBD2. Germline V gene lookup returns CDR1 MGHDK and CDR2 SYGVNS. J was trimmed by 5 bases and V by 5 bases; bases with no gene match: 5. The CDR3 extends over 15 amino acids. DNA of the CDR3: TGTGCCAGCAGTTTTCCTAGCGGGGGGAACAATGAGCAGTTCTTC. Translation: CASSFPSGGNNEQFF.

V is TRBV4-1 and J is TRBJ2-7; D is undetermined. The CDR3 length is 15 residues. Trimming pared 0 bases from V and 6 bases from J, leaving 15 bases between. CDR1 is MGHRA and CDR2 is YSYEKL in the germline V gene. In DNA, the CDR3 is TGCGCCAGCAGCCAAGATAGTGCACTACTGGGCGAGCAGTACTTC. Protein: CASSQDSALLGEQYF.

This clone was seen a single time. The CDR3 is CAISEDSIQPQHF. CDR3 DNA: TGTGCCATCAGTGAGGACAGTATACAGCCCCAGCATTTT. The rearrangement joins TRBV10-3 to TRBJ1-5; tentatively, D is TRBD1 (5 bases). Between the trimmed V and J ends, which lost 2 bases and 7 bases, there was a span of 9 bases. The CDR3 consists of 13 residues. Germline values: CDR1 ENHRY, CDR2 SYGVKD.

The rearrangement joins TRBV19 to TRBJ1-3; tentative D call: TRBD1 (5 bases). Germline CDR1 LNHDA, CDR2 SQIVND (reference sequence). The CDR3 sequence is 16 residues long. V dropped 6 bases and J dropped 3 bases, with 18 bases sitting between them. The CDR3 reads CASSNPGELNGNTIYF. The CDR3 nucleotides read TGTGCCAGTAGCAACCCGGGGGAACTTAATGGAAACACCATATATTTT.

V usage is TRBV5-1 and J usage is TRBJ1-2; TRBD1 might be the D (6 bases). The CDR3 loop spans 16 amino acids. Trimming removed 4 bases at V and 1 base at J, with 17 bases between. Germline V CDR1 and CDR2: SGHRS, YFSETQ. This chain's CDR3 is CASSPDPGDINYGYTF. The CDR3 DNA reads TGCGCCAGCAGCCCAGACCCAGGGGACATTAACTATGGCTACACCTTC.

The chain combines TRBV6-5 with TRBJ2-7; the D is unclear. Trimming cost V 2 bases and J 2 bases, with 4 bases left between them. The CDR3 length is 12 residues. Germline V gene lookup returns CDR1 MNHEY and CDR2 SVGAGI. CDR3 DNA sequence: TGTGCCAGCAGTTACGGGCCCTACGAGCAGTACTTC. Translated: CASSYGPYEQYF.

This clone was picked up one time. The CDR3 region is CASSLEGTGHEKLFF. Here the CDR3 DNA reads TGCGCCAGCAGCTTGGAGGGGACAGGGCATGAAAAACTGTTTTTT. This chain links TRBV5-1 with TRBJ1-4; TRBD1 matches 9 bases. Germline lookup yields CDR1 SGHRS and CDR2 YFSETQ. The V gene end was trimmed by 0 bases and the J gene end by 6 bases; junction bases not matched to a gene: 3. The CDR3 extends over 15 amino acids.

The chain is built from TRBV6-1 and TRBJ1-5, with TRBD1 as a possible D gene (6 bases). This CDR3 spans 14 amino acids. Trimming left V 3 bases short and J 6 bases short, with 12 bases between. CDR1 is MNHNS, CDR2 SASEGT, per germline. CDR3 amino acids: CASSEGGGTQPQHF. The CDR3 bases are TGTGCCAGCAGTGAGGGGGGGGGCACTCAGCCCCAGCATTTT.

This chain connects TRBV27 to TRBJ2-7, with TRBD2 matching 9 bases. The trim removed 1 base at V and 2 bases at J, leaving 6 bases unmatched. The CDR3 extends over 16 amino acids. The germline gives CDR1 MNHEY, CDR2 SMNVEV (reference sequence). The CDR3 coding sequence is TGTGCCAGCAGTTTATTCGGTAGCGGGGGAACCTACGAGCAGTACTTC. Protein sequence: CASSLFGSGGTYEQYF.

J is TRBJ1-2 and V is TRBV11-2; 10 bases align to TRBD1. V lost 4 bases to trimming and J lost 3 bases; unmatched junction nucleotides: 11. The CDR3 loop spans 17 amino acids. Per germline, CDR1 SGHAT and CDR2 FQNNGV. The CDR3 DNA reads TGTGCCAGCAGCTCTATCCGGGACAGGGGCGACTACTATGGCTACACCTTC. Translation gives CASSSIRDRGDYYGYTF. The full variable domain, rest sourced from reference TRBV11-2 and TRBJ1-2, is EAGVAQSPRYKIIEKRQSVAFWCNPISGHATLYWYQQILGQGPKLLIQFQNNGVVDDSQLPKDRFSAERLKGVDSTLKIQPAKLEDSAVYLCASSSIRDRGDYYGYTFGSGTRLTVV.

The chain uses TRBV4-1 and TRBJ2-1; tentatively, D is TRBD2 (5 bases). V was trimmed by 1 base and J by 13 bases, leaving 11 bases between them. Looked up from germline, CDR1 is MGHRA and CDR2 is YSYEKL. The CDR3 has 12 residues. The DNA of the CDR3 is TGCGCCAGCAGCCAAGTTTGGGAGTCCCAGTTCTTC. Its translation is CASSQVWESQFF.

The chain links TRBV10-2 to TRBJ1-4, with D possibly matching TRBD1 (5 bases). V was trimmed by 2 bases and J by 7 bases, leaving 11 bases between them. Germline V CDR1 and CDR2: WSHSY, SAAADI. This CDR3 is 14 amino acids long. The CDR3 reads CASSEGGKIEKLFF. The CDR3 DNA reads as TGCGCCAGCAGTGAGGGGGGGAAAATTGAAAAACTGTTTTTT.

This clone was counted once. The rearrangement links TRBV5-6 to TRBJ1-1; a weak D match, TRBD1 (6 bases). Trimming removed 2 bases at V and 0 bases at J, with 8 bases between. The CDR3 contains 14 residues. Looked up from germline, CDR1 is SGHDT and CDR2 is YYEEEE. CDR3 in amino acids: CASSFTGLNTEAFF. Here the CDR3 DNA reads TGTGCCAGCAGCTTTACAGGGCTGAACACTGAAGCTTTCTTT.

The genes are TRBV13 and TRBJ1-1; D uncertain. This CDR3 comprises 16 residues. Trimming stripped 3 bases from V and 2 bases from J, with 16 bases between. Germline V gene sequence: CDR1 PRHDT, CDR2 FYEKMQ (reference sequence). The CDR3 sequence: CASSLMIRLGNTEAFF. CDR3 sequence (DNA): TGTGCCAGCAGCTTGATGATCAGGCTCGGTAACACTGAAGCTTTCTTT. Drawing the rest from reference TRBV13 and TRBJ1-1, the complete variable domain is AAGVIQSPRHLIKEKRETATLKCYPIPRHDTVYWYQQGPGQDPQFLISFYEKMQSDKGSIPDRFSAQQFSDYHSELNMSSLELGDSALYFCASSLMIRLGNTEAFFGQGTRLTVV.

V gene TRBV10-3 combines with J gene TRBJ1-2; no firm D call. Germline CDR1 ENHRY, CDR2 SYGVKD. V was cut by 8 bases and J by 6 bases, with 13 bases left in between. This CDR3 has 12 amino acids. CDR3 sequence reads: CAIEEVLDGYTF. As DNA, the CDR3 is TGTGCCATCGAGGAGGTTTTGGATGGCTACACCTTC.

The rearrangement links TRBV4-1 to TRBJ2-7; 11 positions agree with TRBD1. The CDR3 is 16 amino acids. The V gene's germline CDR1 is MGHRA and CDR2 YSYEKL. V shed 0 bases, J shed 3 bases, and the junction held 4 bases outside the gene matches. As DNA, the CDR3 is TGCGCCAGCAGCCAAGATCTGGGACAGGGGGGCTACGAGCAGTACTTC. This codes for CASSQDLGQGGYEQYF.

This chain joins TRBV5-1 and TRBJ2-1; D is undetermined. The germline CDR1 and CDR2 sequences are SGHRS and YFSETQ. V was pared by 1 base and J by 7 bases, with 9 bases between. This CDR3 has 13 residues. Here the CDR3 reads CASSLNTVNEQFF. In nucleotides, the CDR3 is TGCGCCAGCAGCTTGAATACAGTGAATGAGCAGTTCTTC.

The genes are TRBV6-1 and TRBJ1-5; D unresolved. This CDR3 region has 16 residues. V gave up 3 bases and J gave up 4 bases, with 16 bases separating them. CDR1 and CDR2 from the germline V gene are MNHNS and SASEGT. This chain's CDR3 is CASSEGPNLLNQPQHF. The CDR3 nucleotides read TGTGCCAGCAGTGAGGGCCCAAACCTCCTTAATCAGCCCCAGCATTTT.

The chain carries TRBV25-1 and TRBJ1-2, with D possibly matching TRBD1 (6 bases). There are 14 residues in the CDR3. Per the germline V gene, CDR1 is MGHDK and CDR2 is SYGVNS. Trimming shortened V by 3 bases and J by 4 bases, and 12 bases separated the two germline ends. The CDR3 DNA is TGTGCCAGCAGTGAGGGGGCGCGGGTCTATGGCTACACCTTC. As protein: CASSEGARVYGYTF.

This chain uses TRBV25-1 with TRBJ2-5; 12 bases are a match to TRBD2. This CDR3 has 15 residues. V was clipped by 5 bases and J by 0 bases; unmatched bases: 1. Germline loops: CDR1 MGHDK, CDR2 SYGVNS. The CDR3 spells CASSRLAGDQETQYF. CDR3 in DNA: TGTGCCAGCAGTCGACTAGCGGGGGACCAAGAGACCCAGTACTTC.

V is TRBV27 and J is TRBJ2-3; weak D call: TRBD2 (5 bases). Germline V gene lookup returns CDR1 MNHEY and CDR2 SMNVEV (reference sequence). V dropped 2 bases and J dropped 0 bases, with 9 bases sitting between them. The length of the CDR3 is 15 residues. In DNA, the CDR3 is TGTGCCAGCAGTTTAGCGGAGGCTAGCACAGATACGCAGTATTTT. Residues: CASSLAEASTDTQYF.

The rearrangement joins TRBV2 to TRBJ1-3; D ambiguous. The germline gives CDR1 SNHLY, CDR2 FYNNEI. Trimming took off 8 bases at V and 8 bases at J, with 19 bases between the two ends. The CDR3 spans 14 residues. CDR3 sequence: CASRLGSSEDTIYF. In DNA form, the CDR3 reads TGTGCCAGCCGTCTCGGGTCTTCGGAGGACACCATATATTTT.

The V gene is TRBV9, the J gene TRBJ1-4, with D perhaps matching TRBD1 (6 bases). V was pared by 8 bases and J by 6 bases, with 14 bases between. CDR3 length: 13 amino acids. Germline V CDR1 and CDR2: SGDLS, YYNGEE. CDR3: CASGQGRDEKLFF. In DNA form, the CDR3 reads TGTGCCAGTGGGCAGGGGAGAGATGAAAAACTGTTTTTT.

The rearrangement links TRBV29-1 to TRBJ2-7; D perhaps matches TRBD2 (6 bases). The CDR3 is 12 residues long. Trimming took off 7 bases at V and 2 bases at J, with 12 bases between the two ends. Germline V gene sequence: CDR1 SQVTM, CDR2 ANQGSEA. The CDR3 DNA is TGCAGCGCTGGACTATCCCCCTACGAGCAGTACTTC. It specifies CSAGLSPYEQYF.

V gene TRBV7-9 combines with J gene TRBJ2-7; D might be TRBD2 (5 bases). The CDR3 runs 14 residues. V lost 5 bases and J 0 bases, leaving 11 bases between the germline ends. CDR1 and CDR2 from the germline V gene are SEHNR and FQNEAQ (reference sequence). CDR3 bases: TGTGCCAGCAGCCCGTGGGCGGGCTCCTACGAGCAGTACTTC. This sequence encodes CASSPWAGSYEQYF.

The CDR3 spells CASSVDRLTEAFF. The CDR3 DNA reads TGTGCCAGCAGCGTAGACAGGCTCACTGAAGCTTTCTTT. This sequence joins TRBV2 and TRBJ1-1; tentative D call: TRBD1 (6 bases). Trimming shortened V by 6 bases and J by 4 bases, and 12 bases separated the two germline ends. Germline CDR1 is SNHLY and CDR2 is FYNNEI. CDR3 length: 13 amino acids.